The TCR beta chain under discussion was sequenced for a study of blood T cell repertoires in COVID-19. In the study overall: There were acute and convalescent COVID-19 samples, and they came from the United States, Italy and Spain. T cells, B-cell-depleted T cells, or PBMCs provided the cDNA or gDNA that served as material.

Under the authors' procedure: The assay estimated nucleated cells by amplifying reference gene primers. Profiled with immunoSEQ multiplex PCR; TCRdb holds only in-frame clones, not every one. V, J and clone size are taken as reported in that table, and D and trimming were inferred from the DNA itself. The sample records 150,000 to 200,000 clones, about 88% being singletons. V gave up 5 bases and J gave up 5 bases, with 16 bases separating them. Germline CDR1 and CDR2: KGHSH and LQKENI. CDR3 length: 14 amino acids. Material: peripheral blood. V and J are TRBV18 and TRBJ2-7; maybe TRBD1 (6 bases). The receptor was derived from an elderly woman with acute or convalescent COVID-19. The CDR3 DNA reads as TGTGCCAGCTCATTACAGGGTGCACTAGACGAGCAGTACTTC. Residues: CASSLQGALDEQYF. The full variable domain, completed using reference TRBV18 and TRBJ2-7, is NAGVMQNPRHLVRRRGQEARLRCSPMKGHSHVYWYRQLPEEGLKFMVYLQKENIIDESGMPKERFSAEFPKEGPSILRIQQVVRGDSAAYFCASSLQGALDEQYFGPGTRLTVT.